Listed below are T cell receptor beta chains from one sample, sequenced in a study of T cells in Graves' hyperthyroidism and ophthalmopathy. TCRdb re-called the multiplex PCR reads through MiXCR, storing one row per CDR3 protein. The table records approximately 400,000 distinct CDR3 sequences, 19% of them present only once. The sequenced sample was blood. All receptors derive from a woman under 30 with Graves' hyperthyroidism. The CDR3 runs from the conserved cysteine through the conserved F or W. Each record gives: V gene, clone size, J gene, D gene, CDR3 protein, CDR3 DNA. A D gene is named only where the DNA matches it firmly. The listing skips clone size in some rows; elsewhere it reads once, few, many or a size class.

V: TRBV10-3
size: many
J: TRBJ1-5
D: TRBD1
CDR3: CAIRETGGNQPQHF
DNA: TGTGCCATCAGGGAGACAGGGGGCAATCAGCCCCAGCATTTT

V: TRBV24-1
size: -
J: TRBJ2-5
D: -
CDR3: CATSDFPEETQYF
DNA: TGTGCCACCAGTGATTTTCCAGAAGAGACCCAGTACTTC

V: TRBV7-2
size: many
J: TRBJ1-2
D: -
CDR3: CASSPAEESDGYTF
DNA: TGTGCCAGCAGCCCAGCCGAAGAAAGCGATGGCTACACCTTC

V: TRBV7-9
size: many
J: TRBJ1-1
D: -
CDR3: CASSFYVQLDTEAFF
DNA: TGTGCCAGCAGCTTTTACGTTCAATTGGACACTGAAGCTTTCTTT

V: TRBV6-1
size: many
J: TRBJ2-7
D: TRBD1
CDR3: CASSVDRVSEQYF
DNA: TGTGCCAGCAGTGTCGACAGGGTGAGCGAGCAGTACTTC

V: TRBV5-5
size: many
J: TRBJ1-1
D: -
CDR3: CASSLEIKGGNTEAFF
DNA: TGTGCCAGCAGCTTGGAAATAAAAGGGGGGAACACTGAAGCTTTCTTT

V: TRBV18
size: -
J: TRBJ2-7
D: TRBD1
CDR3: CASSPRSGGYEQYF
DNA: TGTGCCAGCTCACCAAGGTCAGGGGGTTACGAGCAGTACTTC

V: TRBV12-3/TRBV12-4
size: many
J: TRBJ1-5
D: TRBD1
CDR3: CASIEGQGIPSNQPQHF
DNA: TGTGCCAGCATTGAGGGACAGGGGATCCCAAGCAATCAGCCCCAGCATTTT

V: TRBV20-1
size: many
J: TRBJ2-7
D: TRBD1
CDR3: CSAYDRGHEQYF
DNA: TGCAGTGCTTATGACAGGGGGCACGAGCAGTACTTC

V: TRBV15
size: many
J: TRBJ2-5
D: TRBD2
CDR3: CATSREPLAGGGETQYF
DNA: TGTGCCACCAGCAGAGAGCCTTTAGCGGGGGGCGGAGAGACCCAGTACTTC

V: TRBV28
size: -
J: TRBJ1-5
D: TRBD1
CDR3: CASSQGGSGQPQHF
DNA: TGTGCCAGCAGCCAGGGGGGTTCGGGGCAGCCCCAGCATTTT

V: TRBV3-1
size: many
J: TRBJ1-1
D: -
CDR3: CASSQDPGGTEAFF
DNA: TGTGCCAGCAGCCAAGATCCGGGGGGCACTGAAGCTTTCTTT

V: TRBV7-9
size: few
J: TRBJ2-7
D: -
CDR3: CASSRISGNEQYF
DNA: TGTGCCAGCAGCCGAATCTCAGGGAACGAGCAGTACTTC

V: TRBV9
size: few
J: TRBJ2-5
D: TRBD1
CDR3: CASSVSGTGGRETQYF
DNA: TGTGCCAGCAGCGTTTCTGGGACAGGGGGCCGAGAGACCCAGTACTTC

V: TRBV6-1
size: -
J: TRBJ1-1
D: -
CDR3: CASSEVGETEAFF
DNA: TGTGCCAGCAGTGAAGTAGGGGAAACTGAAGCTTTCTTT

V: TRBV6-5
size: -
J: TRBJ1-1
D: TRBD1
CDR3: CASSYRRGDRLFF
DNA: TGTGCCAGCAGTTACAGAAGGGGGGACAGGCTTTTCTTT

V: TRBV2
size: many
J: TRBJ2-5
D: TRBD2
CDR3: CASSVRLAGAKETQYF
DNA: TGTGCCAGCAGTGTTCGACTAGCGGGGGCTAAAGAGACCCAGTACTTC

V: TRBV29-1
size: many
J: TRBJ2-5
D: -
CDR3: CSVDRGQETQYF
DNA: TGCAGCGTTGACCGGGGCCAAGAGACCCAGTACTTC

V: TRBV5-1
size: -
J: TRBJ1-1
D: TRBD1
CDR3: CASSYDRGSVTEAFF
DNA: TGCGCCAGCAGCTATGACAGGGGGAGTGTCACTGAAGCTTTCTTT

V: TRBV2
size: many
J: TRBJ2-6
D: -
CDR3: CASIGVSGANVLTF
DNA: TGTGCCAGCATTGGGGTTTCTGGGGCCAACGTCCTGACTTTC

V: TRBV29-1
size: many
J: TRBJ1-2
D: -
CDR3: CSVPSVRGRGYTF
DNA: TGCAGCGTTCCCTCCGTGAGGGGTCGCGGCTACACCTTC

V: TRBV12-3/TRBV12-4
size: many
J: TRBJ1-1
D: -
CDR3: CASSFPVSRGLVPRDTEAFF
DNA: TGTGCCAGCAGTTTTCCCGTATCGCGGGGGCTCGTACCTAGAGACACTGAAGCTTTCTTT

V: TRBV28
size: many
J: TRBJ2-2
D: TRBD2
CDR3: CASSFGGGGTGELFF
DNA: TGTGCCAGCAGTTTTGGCGGGGGAGGCACCGGGGAGCTGTTTTTT

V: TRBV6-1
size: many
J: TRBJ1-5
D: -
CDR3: CASSPIHGSNQPQHF
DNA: TGTGCCAGCAGTCCCATTCATGGTAGCAATCAGCCCCAGCATTTT

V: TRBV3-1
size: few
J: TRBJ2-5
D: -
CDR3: CASSQGVSKAETQYF
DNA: TGTGCCAGCAGCCAGGGGGTTTCCAAGGCAGAGACCCAGTACTTC

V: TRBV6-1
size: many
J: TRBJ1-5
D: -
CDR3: CASIGRVSSNQPQHF
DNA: TGTGCCAGCATTGGACGGGTATCTAGCAATCAGCCCCAGCATTTT

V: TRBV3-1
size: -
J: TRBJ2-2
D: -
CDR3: CASRPANTGELFF
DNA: TGTGCCAGCAGGCCGGCGAACACCGGGGAGCTGTTTTTT

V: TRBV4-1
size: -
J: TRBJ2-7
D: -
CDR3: CASSRFSAPSGQYF
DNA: TGCGCCAGCAGCCGATTCTCAGCGCCCTCCGGGCAGTACTTC

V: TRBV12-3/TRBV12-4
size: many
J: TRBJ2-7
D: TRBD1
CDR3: CASSPTDRGLYEQYF
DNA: TGTGCCAGCAGCCCTACCGACAGGGGGCTGTACGAGCAGTACTTC

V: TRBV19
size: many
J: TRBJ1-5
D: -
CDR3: CASSGWGQPQHF
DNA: TGTGCCAGTAGTGGTTGGGGTCAGCCCCAGCATTTT

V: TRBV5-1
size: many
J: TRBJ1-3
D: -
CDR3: CASSPERPGNTIYF
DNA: TGCGCCAGCAGCCCCGAGCGCCCTGGAAACACCATATATTTT

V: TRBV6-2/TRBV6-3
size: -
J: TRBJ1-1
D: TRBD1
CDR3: CASNRDRVTEAFF
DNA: TGTGCCAGCAATAGGGACAGGGTGACTGAAGCTTTCTTT

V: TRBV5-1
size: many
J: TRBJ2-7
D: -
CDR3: CASSLIGWTETYEQYF
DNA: TGCGCCAGCAGCTTGATCGGTTGGACGGAAACCTACGAGCAGTACTTC

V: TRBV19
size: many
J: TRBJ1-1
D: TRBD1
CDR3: CASMRQGFTEAFF
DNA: TGTGCCAGTATGAGACAGGGATTCACTGAAGCTTTCTTT

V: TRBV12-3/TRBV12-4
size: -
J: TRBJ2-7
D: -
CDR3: CASSLAGIHEQYF
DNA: TGTGCCAGCAGTTTAGCAGGGATCCACGAGCAGTACTTC

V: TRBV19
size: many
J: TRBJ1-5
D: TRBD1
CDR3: CASSIVGRGNGQPQHF
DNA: TGTGCCAGTAGTATTGTCGGCAGGGGGAACGGTCAGCCCCAGCATTTT

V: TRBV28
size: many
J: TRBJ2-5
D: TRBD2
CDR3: CASSSGGQQETQYF
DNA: TGTGCCAGCAGTAGCGGGGGGCAACAAGAGACCCAGTACTTC

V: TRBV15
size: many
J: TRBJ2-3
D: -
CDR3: CATSKWASEDTQYF
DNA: TGTGCCACCAGCAAGTGGGCCTCGGAAGATACGCAGTATTTT

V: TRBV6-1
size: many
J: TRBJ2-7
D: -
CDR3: CASSEEGSEQYF
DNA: TGTGCCAGCAGTGAAGAGGGGAGCGAGCAGTACTTC

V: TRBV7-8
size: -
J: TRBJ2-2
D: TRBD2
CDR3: CATKGLAGGANTGELFF
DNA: TGTGCCACCAAAGGACTAGCGGGGGGTGCGAACACCGGGGAGCTGTTTTTT

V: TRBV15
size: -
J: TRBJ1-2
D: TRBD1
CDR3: CATRSGQGFGYTF
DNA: TGTGCCACCAGGTCGGGACAGGGGTTTGGCTACACCTTC

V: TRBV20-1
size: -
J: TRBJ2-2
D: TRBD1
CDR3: CSAIIGQGAGELFF
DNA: TGCAGTGCTATCATCGGACAGGGGGCCGGGGAGCTGTTTTTT

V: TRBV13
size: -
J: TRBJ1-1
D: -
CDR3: CASSLAPAGLGTEAFF
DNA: TGTGCCAGCAGCTTAGCCCCAGCAGGGCTTGGCACTGAAGCTTTCTTT

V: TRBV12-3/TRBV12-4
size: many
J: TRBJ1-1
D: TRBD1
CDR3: CASRDRGIPEAFF
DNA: TGTGCCAGCAGAGACAGGGGCATACCTGAAGCTTTCTTT

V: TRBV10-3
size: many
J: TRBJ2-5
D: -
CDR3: CAISEGGLQETQYF
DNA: TGTGCCATCAGTGAGGGGGGACTGCAAGAGACCCAGTACTTC

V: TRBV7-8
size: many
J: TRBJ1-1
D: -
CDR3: CASSFAVNTEAFF
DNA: TGTGCCAGCAGCTTTGCAGTGAACACTGAAGCTTTCTTT

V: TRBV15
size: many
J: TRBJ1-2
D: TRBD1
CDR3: CATSLDRANYGYTF
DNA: TGTGCCACCAGCTTGGACAGGGCCAACTATGGCTACACCTTC

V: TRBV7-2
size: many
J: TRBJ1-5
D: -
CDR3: CASSLDVSNQPQHF
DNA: TGTGCCAGCAGCTTGGACGTTAGCAATCAGCCCCAGCATTTT

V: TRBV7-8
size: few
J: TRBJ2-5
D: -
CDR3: CASSLGRGPQETQYF
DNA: TGTGCCAGCAGCTTAGGTAGAGGGCCGCAAGAGACCCAGTACTTC

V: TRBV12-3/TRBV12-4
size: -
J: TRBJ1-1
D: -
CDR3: CASTLTAGDNTEAFF
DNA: TGTGCCAGCACCCTCACGGCAGGAGATAACACTGAAGCTTTCTTT

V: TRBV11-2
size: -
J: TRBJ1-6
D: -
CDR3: CASSLMYQSPLHF
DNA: TGTGCCAGCAGCTTAATGTATCAGTCACCCCTCCACTTT

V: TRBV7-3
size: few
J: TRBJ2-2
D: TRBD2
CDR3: CASSLGTSYTGELFF
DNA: TGTGCCAGCAGCCTGGGGACTAGCTACACCGGGGAGCTGTTTTTT

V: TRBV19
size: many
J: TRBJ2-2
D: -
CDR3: CATKEAPFTGELFF
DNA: TGTGCCACTAAGGAAGCTCCGTTCACCGGGGAGCTGTTTTTT

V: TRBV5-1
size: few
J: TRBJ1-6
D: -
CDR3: CASSLAGQGNSPLHF
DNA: TGCGCCAGCAGCTTGGCCGGGCAGGGTAATTCACCCCTCCACTTT

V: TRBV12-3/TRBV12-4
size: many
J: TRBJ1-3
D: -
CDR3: CASSLRTAGNTIYF
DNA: TGTGCCAGCAGTTTGCGAACGGCTGGAAACACCATATATTTT

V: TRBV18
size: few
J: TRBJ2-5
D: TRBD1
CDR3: CASSPPRRGRETQYF
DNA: TGTGCCAGCTCACCACCCCGCAGGGGGCGAGAGACCCAGTACTTC

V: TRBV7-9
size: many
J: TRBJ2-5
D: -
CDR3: CASNLAGLETQYF
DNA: TGTGCCAGCAACCTCGCAGGGCTGGAGACCCAGTACTTC

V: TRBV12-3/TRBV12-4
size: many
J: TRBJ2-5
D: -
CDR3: CASSGGGTHQETQYF
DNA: TGTGCCAGCAGTGGAGGGGGGACCCACCAAGAGACCCAGTACTTC

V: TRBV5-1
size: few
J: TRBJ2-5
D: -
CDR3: CASSWTDIQETQYF
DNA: TGCGCCAGCAGCTGGACCGACATCCAAGAGACCCAGTACTTC

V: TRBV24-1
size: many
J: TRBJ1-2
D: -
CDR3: CATSDFGPGSLNYGYTF
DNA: -